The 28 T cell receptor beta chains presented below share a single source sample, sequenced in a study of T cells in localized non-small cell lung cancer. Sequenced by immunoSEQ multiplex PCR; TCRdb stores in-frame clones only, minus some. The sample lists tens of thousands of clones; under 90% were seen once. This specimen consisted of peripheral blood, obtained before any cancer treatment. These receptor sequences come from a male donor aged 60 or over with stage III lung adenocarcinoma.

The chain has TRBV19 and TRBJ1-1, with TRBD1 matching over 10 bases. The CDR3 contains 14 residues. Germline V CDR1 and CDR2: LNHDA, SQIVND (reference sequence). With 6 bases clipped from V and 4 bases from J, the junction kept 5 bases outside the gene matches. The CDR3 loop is CASSPGTGATEAFF. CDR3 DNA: TGTGCCAGTAGCCCCGGGACAGGGGCCACTGAAGCTTTCTTT.

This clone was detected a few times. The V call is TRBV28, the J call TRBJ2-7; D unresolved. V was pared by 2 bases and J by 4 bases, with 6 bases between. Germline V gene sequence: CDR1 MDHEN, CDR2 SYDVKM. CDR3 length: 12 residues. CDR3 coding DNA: TGTGCCAGCAGTTTAGCCGGGTACGAGCAGTACTTC. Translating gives CASSLAGYEQYF.

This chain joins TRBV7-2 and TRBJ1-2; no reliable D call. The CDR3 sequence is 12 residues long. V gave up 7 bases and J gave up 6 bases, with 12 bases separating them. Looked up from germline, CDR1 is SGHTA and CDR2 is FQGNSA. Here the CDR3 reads CASTGEPNGYTF. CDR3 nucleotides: TGTGCCAGCACCGGAGAACCCAATGGCTACACCTTC. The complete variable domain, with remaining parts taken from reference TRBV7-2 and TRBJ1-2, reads GAGVSQSPSNKVTEKGKDVELRCDPISGHTALYWYRQSLGQGLEFLIYFQGNSAPDKSGLPSDRFSAERTGGSVSTLTIQRTQQEDSAVYLCASTGEPNGYTFGSGTRLTVV.

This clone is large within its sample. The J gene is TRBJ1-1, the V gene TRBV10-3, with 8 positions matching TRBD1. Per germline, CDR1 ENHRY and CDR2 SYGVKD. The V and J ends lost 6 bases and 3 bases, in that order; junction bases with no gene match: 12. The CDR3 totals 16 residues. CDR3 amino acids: CAIRKEGQAPYTEAFF. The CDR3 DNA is TGTGCCATCAGGAAAGAGGGACAGGCGCCTTACACTGAAGCTTTCTTT.

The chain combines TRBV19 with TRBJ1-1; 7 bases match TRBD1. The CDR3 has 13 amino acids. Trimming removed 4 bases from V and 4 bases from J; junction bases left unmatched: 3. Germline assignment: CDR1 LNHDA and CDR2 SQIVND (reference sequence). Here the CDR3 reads CASSRQGVTEAFF. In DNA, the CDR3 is TGTGCCAGTAGTAGACAGGGAGTCACTGAAGCTTTCTTT.

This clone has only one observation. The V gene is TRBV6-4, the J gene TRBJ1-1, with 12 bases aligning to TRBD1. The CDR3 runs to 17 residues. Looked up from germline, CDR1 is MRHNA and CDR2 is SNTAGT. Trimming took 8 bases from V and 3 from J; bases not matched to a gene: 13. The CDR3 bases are TGTGCCAGCTTCAAGGGCCGGGACAGGGGGCGCGACACTGAAGCTTTCTTT. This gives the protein CASFKGRDRGRDTEAFF.

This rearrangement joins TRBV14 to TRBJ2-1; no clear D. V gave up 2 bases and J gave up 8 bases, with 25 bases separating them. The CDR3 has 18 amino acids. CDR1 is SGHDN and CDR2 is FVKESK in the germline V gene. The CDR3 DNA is TGTGCCAGCAGCCAACCAAATTTAACATACCCTCGGACCGATGAGCAGTTCTTC. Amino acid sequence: CASSQPNLTYPRTDEQFF.

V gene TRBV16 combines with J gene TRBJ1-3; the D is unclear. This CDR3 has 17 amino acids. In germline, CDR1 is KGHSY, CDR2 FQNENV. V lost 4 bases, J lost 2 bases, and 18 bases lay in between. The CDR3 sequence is CASSLPWIGSPGNTIYF. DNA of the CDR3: TGTGCCAGCAGCCTTCCCTGGATTGGGAGTCCTGGAAACACCATATATTTT.

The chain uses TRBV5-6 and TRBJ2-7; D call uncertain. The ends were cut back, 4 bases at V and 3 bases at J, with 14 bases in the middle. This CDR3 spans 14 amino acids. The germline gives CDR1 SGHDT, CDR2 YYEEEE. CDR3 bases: TGTGCCAGCAGCCCGACTGTTGGTGACTACGAGCAGTACTTC. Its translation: CASSPTVGDYEQYF.

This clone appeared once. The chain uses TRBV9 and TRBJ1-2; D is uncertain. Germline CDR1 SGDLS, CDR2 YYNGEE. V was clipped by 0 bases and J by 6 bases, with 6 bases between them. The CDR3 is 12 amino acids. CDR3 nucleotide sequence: TGTGCCAGCAGCGTAGAGGGCCATGGCTACACCTTC. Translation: CASSVEGHGYTF.

The CDR3 loop reads CASRAQGIGNQPQHF. For the CDR3, the DNA is TGTGCCAGCAGAGCACAGGGCATTGGCAATCAGCCCCAGCATTTT. The rearrangement uses TRBV2 and TRBJ1-5; D perhaps matches TRBD1 (6 bases). This CDR3 has 15 residues. Germline CDR1 reads SNHLY; CDR2 reads FYNNEI. V lost 6 bases and J lost 2, with 14 bases in between.

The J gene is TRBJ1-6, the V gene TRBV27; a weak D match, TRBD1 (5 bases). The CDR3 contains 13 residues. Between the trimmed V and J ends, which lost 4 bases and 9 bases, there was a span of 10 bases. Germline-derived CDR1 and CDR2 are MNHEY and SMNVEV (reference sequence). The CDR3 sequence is CASSWGGSSPLHF. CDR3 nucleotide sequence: TGTGCCAGCAGTTGGGGGGGTAGTTCACCCCTCCACTTT.

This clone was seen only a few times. In DNA, the CDR3 is TGTGCCAGTAGTATAGAGTCCATGAGCTCCTACAATGAGCAGTTCTTC. This gives the protein CASSIESMSSYNEQFF. The rearrangement uses TRBV19 and TRBJ2-1, with unresolved D. The germline V gene has CDR1 LNHDA and CDR2 SQIVND (reference sequence). The CDR3 totals 16 residues. The V end lost 0 bases, the J end lost 0 bases, and 9 bases lay between the germline ends.

DNA for the CDR3: TGCGCCAGCAGCTCGAGCCGGGACAGGGGGTTTTCGCCTAGCACAGATACGCAGTATTTT. Its protein product is CASSSSRDRGFSPSTDTQYF. This chain links TRBV5-1 with TRBJ2-3, with 11 bases that match TRBD1. The CDR3 is made up of 20 amino acids. V was pared by 3 bases and J by 0 bases, with 15 bases of the junction left unmatched. Germline V gene lookup returns CDR1 SGHRS and CDR2 YFSETQ.

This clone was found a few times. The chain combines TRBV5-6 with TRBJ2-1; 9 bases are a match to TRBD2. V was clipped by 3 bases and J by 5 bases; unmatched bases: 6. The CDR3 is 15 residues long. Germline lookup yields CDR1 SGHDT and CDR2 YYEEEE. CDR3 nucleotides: TGTGCCAGCAGCTGGGGGACTAGCCCAGACAATGAGCAGTTCTTC. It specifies CASSWGTSPDNEQFF.

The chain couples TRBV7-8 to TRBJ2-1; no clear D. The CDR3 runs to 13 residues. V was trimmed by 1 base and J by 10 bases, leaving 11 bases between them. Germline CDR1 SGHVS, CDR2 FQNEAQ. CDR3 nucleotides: TGTGCCAGCAGCTTAGAAAGGCTCCCAGAGCAGTTCTTC. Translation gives CASSLERLPEQFF.

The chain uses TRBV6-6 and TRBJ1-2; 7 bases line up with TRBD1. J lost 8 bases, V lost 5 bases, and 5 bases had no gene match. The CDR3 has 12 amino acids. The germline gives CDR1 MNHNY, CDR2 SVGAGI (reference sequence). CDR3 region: CASSSTGVGYTF. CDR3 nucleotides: TGTGCCAGCAGTAGCACAGGGGTGGGCTACACCTTC.

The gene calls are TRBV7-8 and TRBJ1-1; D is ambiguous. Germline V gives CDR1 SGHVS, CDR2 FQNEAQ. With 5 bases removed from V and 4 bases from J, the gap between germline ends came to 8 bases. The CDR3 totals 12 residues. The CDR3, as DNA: TGTGCCAGCAGCCTGTGGGGCACTGAAGCTTTCTTT. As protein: CASSLWGTEAFF.

This chain's CDR3 is CASSMGSEKGWISYNEQFF. The DNA of the CDR3 is TGTGCCAGTAGTATGGGGTCCGAAAAGGGGTGGATATCCTACAATGAGCAGTTCTTC. This chain uses TRBV19 with TRBJ2-1; tentatively, D is TRBD1 (5 bases). V was clipped by 3 bases and J by 1 base, with 22 bases between them. This CDR3 is built from 19 residues. CDR1 LNHDA and CDR2 SQIVND come from the germline V gene (reference sequence).

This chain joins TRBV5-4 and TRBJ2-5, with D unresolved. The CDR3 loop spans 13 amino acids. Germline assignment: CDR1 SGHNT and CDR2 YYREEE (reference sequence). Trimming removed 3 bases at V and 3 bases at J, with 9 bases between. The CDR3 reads CASSSGIKETQYF. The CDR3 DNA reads TGTGCCAGCAGCTCCGGAATAAAAGAGACCCAGTACTTC.

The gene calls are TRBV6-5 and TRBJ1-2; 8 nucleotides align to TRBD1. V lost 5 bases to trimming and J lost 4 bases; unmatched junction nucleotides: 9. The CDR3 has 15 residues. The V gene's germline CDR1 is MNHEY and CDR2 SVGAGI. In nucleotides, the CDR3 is TGTGCCAGCAGTGGCCGATCGACAGGGGCCTATGGCTACACCTTC. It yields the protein CASSGRSTGAYGYTF.

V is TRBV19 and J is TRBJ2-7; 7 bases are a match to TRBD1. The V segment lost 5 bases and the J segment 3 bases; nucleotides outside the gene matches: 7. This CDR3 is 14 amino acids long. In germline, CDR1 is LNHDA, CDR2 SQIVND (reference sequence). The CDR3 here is CASSLGDSRYEQYF. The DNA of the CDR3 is TGTGCCAGTAGTTTGGGGGACAGTCGCTACGAGCAGTACTTC. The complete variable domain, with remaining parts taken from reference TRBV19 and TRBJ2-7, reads DGGITQSPKYLFRKEGQNVTLSCEQNLNHDAMYWYRQDPGQGLRLIYYSQIVNDFQKGDIAEGYSVSREKKESFPLTVTSAQKNPTAFYLCASSLGDSRYEQYFGPGTRLTVT.

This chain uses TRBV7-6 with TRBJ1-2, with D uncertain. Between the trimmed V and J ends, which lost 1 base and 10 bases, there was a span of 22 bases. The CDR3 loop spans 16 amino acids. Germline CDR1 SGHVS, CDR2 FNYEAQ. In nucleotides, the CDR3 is TGTGCCAGCAGCTTAGTCGTGGAATGGGAAAAATCAGCCTACACCTTC. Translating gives CASSLVVEWEKSAYTF.

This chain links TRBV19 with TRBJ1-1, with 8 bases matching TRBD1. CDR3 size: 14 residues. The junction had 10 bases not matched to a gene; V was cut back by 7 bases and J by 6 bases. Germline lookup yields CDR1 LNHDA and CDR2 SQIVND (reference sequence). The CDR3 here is CASTRDRRLSEAFF. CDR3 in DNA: TGTGCCAGTACCCGGGACAGGCGGTTATCTGAAGCTTTCTTT.

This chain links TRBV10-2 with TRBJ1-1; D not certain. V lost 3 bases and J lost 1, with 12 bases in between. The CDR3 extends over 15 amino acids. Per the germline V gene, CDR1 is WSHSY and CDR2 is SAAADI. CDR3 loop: CASSELGFGNTEAFF. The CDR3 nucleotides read TGCGCCAGCAGTGAACTGGGGTTTGGGAACACTGAAGCTTTCTTT.

The CDR3, as DNA: TGTGCCAGCTCACCCCTGGACAGGGGAAAGACCCAGTACTTC. Translating gives CASSPLDRGKTQYF. The chain uses TRBV18 and TRBJ2-5; TRBD1 agrees at 9 bases. Germline lookup yields CDR1 KGHSH and CDR2 LQKENI. The CDR3 covers 14 residues. J lost 6 bases, V lost 3 bases, and 5 bases had no gene match.

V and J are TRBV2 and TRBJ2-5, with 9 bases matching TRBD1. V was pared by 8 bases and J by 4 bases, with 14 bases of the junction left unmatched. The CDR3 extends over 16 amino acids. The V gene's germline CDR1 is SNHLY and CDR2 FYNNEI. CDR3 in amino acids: CASLSLTGGGRETQYF. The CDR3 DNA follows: TGTGCCAGCCTGTCCTTGACAGGGGGAGGGCGAGAGACCCAGTACTTC. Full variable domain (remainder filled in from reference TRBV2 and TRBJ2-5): EPEVTQTPSHQVTQMGQEVILRCVPISNHLYFYWYRQILGQKVEFLVSFYNNEISEKSEIFDDQFSVERPDGSNFTLKIRSTKLEDSAMYFCASLSLTGGGRETQYFGPGTRLLVL.

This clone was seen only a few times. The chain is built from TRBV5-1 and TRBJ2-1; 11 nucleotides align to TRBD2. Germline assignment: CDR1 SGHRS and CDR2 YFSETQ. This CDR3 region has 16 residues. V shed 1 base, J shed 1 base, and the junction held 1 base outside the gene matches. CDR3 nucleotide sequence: TGCGCCAGCAGCTTGCTAGCGGGAGGATCCTACAATGAGCAGTTCTTC. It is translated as CASSLLAGGSYNEQFF.